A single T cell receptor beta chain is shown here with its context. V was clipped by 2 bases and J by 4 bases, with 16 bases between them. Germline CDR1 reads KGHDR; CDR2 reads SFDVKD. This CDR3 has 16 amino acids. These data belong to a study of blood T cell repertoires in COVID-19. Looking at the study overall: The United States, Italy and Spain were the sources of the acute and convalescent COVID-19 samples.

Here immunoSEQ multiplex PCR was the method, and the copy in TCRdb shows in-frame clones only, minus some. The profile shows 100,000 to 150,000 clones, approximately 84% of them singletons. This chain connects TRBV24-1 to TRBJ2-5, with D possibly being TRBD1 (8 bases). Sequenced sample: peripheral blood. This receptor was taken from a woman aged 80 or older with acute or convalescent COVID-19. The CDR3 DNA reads TGTGCCACCAGTGATTCCAACAGGGGGGGAAGAGAGACCCAGTACTTC. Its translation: CATSDSNRGGRETQYF.